This TCR beta chain was sequenced in a study of blood T cell repertoires in COVID-19. For the study at large: Samples of COVID-19 (acute and convalescent) were obtained from the United States, Italy and Spain. The analysed material was cDNA or gDNA that came from T cells, B-cell-depleted T cells, or PBMCs.

The authors' processing: Amplified reference gene primers provided the basis for estimating nucleated cell counts. Measured with immunoSEQ multiplex PCR; TCRdb has only the in-frame clones, and not every one. The DNA gave D and trimming, while V, J and clone size come from that table. The sample lists 70,000 to 85,000 clones; over 80% were seen once. Germline values: CDR1 MNHNS, CDR2 SASEGT. Trimming cost V 3 bases and J 8 bases; bases outside gene matches: 10. CDR3 length: 16 amino acids. The sample comprised peripheral blood. This TCR was recovered from a human donor in a cohort sampled during active COVID-19. The genes are TRBV6-1 and TRBJ1-6; 7 nucleotides line up with TRBD1. This CDR3 is CASSDRPGGGDSPLHF. The CDR3 region has the DNA TGTGCCAGCAGTGACAGGCCAGGGGGTGGCGATTCACCCCTCCACTTT.